The source of this TCR beta chain is a study of cytomegalovirus exposure and HLA in healthy donors. Vbeta (60) and Jbeta (13) primers were used in the PCR. The assay was immunoSEQ multiplex PCR, and TCRdb's table has in-frame clones only and misses some. The table includes 180,000 or so clones, roughly three quarters detected once. Germline lookup yields CDR1 LGHNA and CDR2 YNFKEQ. This CDR3 comprises 15 residues. J gave up 0 bases and V 2 bases, and 2 bases lay outside the gene matches. The sequenced material came from PBMCs. The chain combines TRBV4-2 with TRBJ2-3; 7 bases agree with TRBD2. The receptor was isolated from a woman between 25 and 40 years old in good health and CMV-seropositive. The DNA for the CDR3 is TGTGCCAGCAGCCAACAGCGGGGCAGCACAGATACGCAGTATTTT. It specifies CASSQQRGSTDTQYF.